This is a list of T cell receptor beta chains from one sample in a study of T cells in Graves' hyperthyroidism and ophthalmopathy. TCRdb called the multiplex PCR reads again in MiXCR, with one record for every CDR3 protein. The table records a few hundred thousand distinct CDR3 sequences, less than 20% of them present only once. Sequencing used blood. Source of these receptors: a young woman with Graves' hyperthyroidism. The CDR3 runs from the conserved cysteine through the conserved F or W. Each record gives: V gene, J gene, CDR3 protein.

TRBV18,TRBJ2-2,CASSPQESGELFF
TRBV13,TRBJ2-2,CASSESGQNTGELFF
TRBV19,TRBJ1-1,CASSIVTNTEAFF
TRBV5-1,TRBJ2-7,CASSFYICSARDPSQGFYEQYF
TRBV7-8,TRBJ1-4,CASSSRQGAEKLFF
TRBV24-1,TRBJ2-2,CATSDFEDRGRNTGELFF
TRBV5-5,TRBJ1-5,CASTVGDNSNQPQHF
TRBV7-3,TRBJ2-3,CASSYAGRSGGHTDTQYF
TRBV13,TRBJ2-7,CASSPPLAGGGRGEQYF
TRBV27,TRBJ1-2,CASSLGTGTGYTF
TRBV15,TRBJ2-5,CATSRDRAGGETQYF
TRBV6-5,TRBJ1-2,CASSYDGGEINGYTF
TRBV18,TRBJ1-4,CASSPGAGNEKLFF
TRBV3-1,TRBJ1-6,CASSQELGTLNSPLHF
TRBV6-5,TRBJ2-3,CASSHSPPLFGGGLDTQYF
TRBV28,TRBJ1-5,CASMVGPNQPQHF
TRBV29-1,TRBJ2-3,CSLQADLTDTQYF
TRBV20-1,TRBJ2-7,CSVRGGRGQNEQYF